These 10 T cell receptor beta chains were sequenced from one sample in a study of identical twins. TCRdb ran MiXCR on the 5' RACE reads and lists one entry per CDR3 protein. The sample has approximately 500,000 distinct CDR3 sequences, roughly 15% seen once. The data also belong to a second study, concerning yellow fever vaccine responses in identical twins.

The sequenced sample was CD4+ T cells sorted from blood. These receptors were collected from a woman aged 18-29 years in good health.

This clonotype was detected ten times or more. The chain couples TRBV12-3 or TRBV12-4 to TRBJ2-1, with D possibly being TRBD2 (5 bases). The CDR3 is 12 residues long. Trimming took off 5 bases at V and 9 bases at J, with 11 bases between the two ends. The DNA of the CDR3 is TGTGCCAGCAGTCTCACTCGGGGTGAGCAGTTCTTC. This codes for CASSLTRGEQFF.

Many counts were recorded for this clonotype. The rearrangement joins TRBV5-1 to TRBJ1-1; TRBD1 aligns across 10 bases. Germline-derived CDR1 and CDR2 are SGHRS and YFSETQ. V was pared by 4 bases and J by 5 bases, with 2 bases of the junction left unmatched. This CDR3 has 13 residues. The CDR3 region is CASSRDRGTEAFF. Written as DNA, the CDR3 is TGCGCCAGCAGCCGGGACAGGGGAACTGAAGCTTTCTTT.

The chain has TRBV20-1 and TRBJ2-7, with 10 bases identical to TRBD2. The CDR3 loop spans 15 amino acids. J gave up 6 bases and V 3 bases, and 11 bases lay outside the gene matches. Germline V gives CDR1 DFQATT, CDR2 SNEGSKA (reference sequence). Here the CDR3 reads CSASFPSGRLGEQYF. In nucleotides, the CDR3 is TGCAGTGCTAGTTTCCCTAGCGGGAGACTTGGCGAGCAGTACTTC.

This sequence joins TRBV2 and TRBJ2-7; 10 bases are shared with TRBD1. The CDR3 has 14 residues. After removal of 4 bases from V and 0 bases from J, the junction contained 0 bases not matched to a gene. In germline, CDR1 is SNHLY, CDR2 FYNNEI. CDR3 sequence (DNA): TGTGCCAGCAGTGGACAGGGGGCCTCCTACGAGCAGTACTTC. Translation: CASSGQGASYEQYF.

This clonotype turned up a few times. This chain uses TRBV5-1 with TRBJ2-7; TRBD2 aligns across 13 bases. The CDR3 is made up of 21 amino acids. Germline V CDR1 and CDR2: SGHRS, YFSETQ. V gave up 4 bases and J gave up 3 bases; unmatched junction bases: 22. CDR3 amino acids: CASSRAPRTSGRIGPLYEQYF. DNA of the CDR3: TGCGCCAGCAGCCGAGCCCCCCGGACTAGCGGGAGAATAGGCCCTCTCTACGAGCAGTACTTC.

A few counts support this clonotype. The chain employs TRBV12-3 or TRBV12-4 and TRBJ1-2, with D hard to call. CDR3 length: 13 amino acids. Trimming took 5 bases from V and 4 from J, leaving 11 bases between them. The chain's CDR3 is CASSLDLTYGYTF. CDR3 nucleotide sequence: TGTGCCAGCAGTCTTGACCTGACCTATGGCTACACCTTC.

This clonotype came up once. The chain carries TRBV7-6 and TRBJ2-7; 9 bases are a match to TRBD2. The CDR3 has 17 amino acids. Germline CDR1 and CDR2: SGHVS and FNYEAQ. The trim removed 8 bases at V and 6 bases at J, leaving 20 bases unmatched. The DNA for the CDR3 is TGTGCCAGCGGCGCCTGGGGACTAGCTCACACTGTCGGCGAGCAGTACTTC. It yields the protein CASGAWGLAHTVGEQYF.

This clonotype was counted only a few times. The CDR3 sequence: CASSFGTTRTQYF. The CDR3 nucleotides read TGTGCCAGCAGTTTTGGAACAACGAGGACCCAGTACTTC. The chain employs TRBV12-3 or TRBV12-4 and TRBJ2-5; D uncertain. The CDR3 covers 13 residues. Trimming took off 3 bases at V and 7 bases at J, with 12 bases between the two ends.

The CDR3 DNA follows: TGTGCCAGCACCAGACTAGCGGGAAAAGAGACCCAGTACTTC. Protein: CASTRLAGKETQYF. This chain joins TRBV7-8 and TRBJ2-5; 11 bases fit TRBD2. J lost 3 bases, V lost 7 bases, and 4 bases had no gene match. CDR1 is SGHVS, CDR2 FQNEAQ, per germline. This CDR3 contains 14 residues.

This clonotype came up a few times. The germline gene is not matched at one end of the junction; a read error may be the cause. This chain joins TRBV29-1 and TRBJ2-5; D is unresolved. CDR1 and CDR2 (germline): SQVTM, ANQGSEA. The CDR3 totals 15 residues. The CDR3 sequence: CSALSVWPTVETKYF. DNA for the CDR3: TGCAGCGCCCTGAGTGTGTGGCCCACGGTCGAGACCAAGTACTTC.